This TCR beta chain was captured by sequencing in a study of cytomegalovirus exposure and HLA in healthy donors. Regarding this clone: The antigen remains unidentified.

The CDR3 is 21 amino acids. Between the trimmed V and J ends, which lost 0 bases and 0 bases, there was a span of 27 bases. CDR1 and CDR2 (germline): LGHNT, FRNRAP. Study results and limitations: TCR beta V- and J-gene trimming, according to a later analysis, was linked to a missense DCLRE1C variant.

Vbeta (60) and Jbeta (13) primers were used in the PCR. Per the original data handling: Later reanalysis found 80 million or so unique TCR beta chains, roughly 10 million of them shared. Libraries were prepared by immunoSEQ multiplex PCR; TCRdb keeps only in-frame clonotypes and omits some of them. V, J and clone size reflect that table, while D and trimming were determined from the DNA. The table records some 130,000 clones, 73% of them present only once. Sequencing was performed on PBMCs. The receptor was derived from a woman aged 40 to 50 in good health and CMV-seronegative. The chain recombines TRBV12-5 with TRBJ2-7; a weak D match, TRBD1 (8 bases). DNA of the CDR3: TGTGCTAGTGGTTTGGTACACAGCGGGACAGGCATAGGGTTTGGCTCCTACGAGCAGTACGTC. Translated: CASGLVHSGTGIGFGSYEQYV.